This T cell receptor (beta chain) originates from a study of blood T cell repertoires in COVID-19. Study overall: PBMCs, B-cell-depleted T cells, or T cells provided the cDNA or gDNA that made up the material.

Per the study methods: Amplification of reference gene primers was used by the study to estimate nucleated cell counts. Produced via immunoSEQ multiplex PCR; TCRdb's table is partial and in-frame only. For V, J and clone size, that table is used; D and trimming come from the DNA. Of about 68,000 clones listed, approximately 88% are singletons. The V end lost 4 bases, the J end lost 4 bases, and 14 bases lay between the germline ends. In germline, CDR1 is SGHRS, CDR2 YFSETQ. This CDR3 is 14 amino acids long. Input material: peripheral blood. This chain links TRBV5-1 with TRBJ2-5, with D possibly being TRBD2 (5 bases). The clonotype comes from a man aged 50 or older with active COVID-19. The CDR3 here is CASSLLYRGETQYF. Here the CDR3 DNA reads TGCGCCAGCAGCCTTCTTTATCGGGGAGAGACCCAGTACTTC.